Described below is a single T cell receptor beta chain sequence and its context. Amplification used 60 Vbeta primers and 13 Jbeta primers. Assay used: immunoSEQ multiplex PCR; TCRdb lists only in-frame clones, some missing. The sample includes some 130,000 clones, 73% of them seen just once. This entry is derived from a study of cytomegalovirus exposure and HLA in healthy donors. The CDR3 has 13 amino acids. From germline, CDR1 is SNHLY and CDR2 FYNNEI. The V gene end was trimmed by 6 bases and the J gene end by 11 bases; junction bases not matched to a gene: 8. The TCR was taken from a woman between 35 and 50 years old in good health and CMV-seronegative. The genes are TRBV2 and TRBJ1-4, with 8 bases fitting TRBD1. Source material: PBMCs. CDR3 amino acids: CASSESWTGKLFF. CDR3 nucleotide sequence: TGTGCCAGCAGCGAGTCCTGGACAGGGAAACTGTTTTTT.